Here is one TCR beta chain with its context. The data were obtained in a study of T cell changes during pregnancy in multiple sclerosis. The CDR3 extends over 14 amino acids. V was cut by 3 bases and J by 2 bases, with 11 bases left in between. CDR1 is MRHNA, CDR2 SNTAGT, per germline. TCRdb's table, derived via immunoSEQ multiplex PCR, lists solely in-frame clones and lacks some. The profile shows tens of thousands of clones, roughly 94% of them singletons. This TCR was recovered from a female donor with multiple sclerosis, enrolled in a pregnancy study. The chain uses TRBV6-4 and TRBJ2-7; weak D call: TRBD1 (5 bases). The source material was CD8+ T cells from peripheral blood mononuclear cells, sampled after pregnancy. The CDR3 DNA reads TGTGCCAGCAGTGAACAGGCCCCCGCCTACGAGCAGTACTTC. It yields the protein CASSEQAPAYEQYF.